Sequencing of this TCR beta chain was carried out in a study of shared clonotypes between healthy human individuals. The CDR3 is made up of 14 amino acids. The V and J ends lost 4 bases and 4 bases, in that order; junction bases with no gene match: 5. CDR1 and CDR2 (germline): SGHKS, YYEKEE (reference sequence). CD45RO+ cells were combined with CCR7-negative CD45RA+ TemRA cells to form CD8 memory. Study observations and caveats: Tissue TCR repertoires likely differ from these blood-only repertoires. Non-shared clonotypes had lower generation probabilities than clonotypes shared by all four sorted-subset donors. Rarefaction revealed incomplete sorted-subset sequencing despite large depth.

About this clone itself: The antigen is unknown.

The repertoire was sequenced with immunoSEQ multiplex PCR; TCRdb's copy has only in-frame clones and lacks some. The table records about 95,000 clones, roughly two thirds of them present only once. Specimen: memory CD8+ T cells sorted from blood. Noted subset: CD45RO+ cells pooled with CCR7-negative TemRA cells. The sequence came from a man aged 30-40 years in good health. The genes are TRBV5-5 and TRBJ2-1; 7 bases are shared with TRBD2. Here the CDR3 DNA reads TGTGCCAGCAGCCCTAGCGGCGAATACAATGAGCAGTTCTTC. This codes for CASSPSGEYNEQFF. Full variable domain (rest looked up from reference TRBV5-5 and TRBJ2-1): DAGVTQSPTHLIKTRGQQVTLRCSPISGHKSVSWYQQVLGQGPQFIFQYYEKEERGRGNFPDRFSARQFPNYSSELNVNALLLGDSALYLCASSPSGEYNEQFFGPGTRLTVL.